This T cell receptor (beta chain) originates from a study of blood T cell repertoires in COVID-19. Background on the study: Researchers got acute and convalescent COVID-19 samples from the United States, Italy and Spain. From T cells, B-cell-depleted T cells, or PBMCs came the material, which was cDNA or gDNA.

As processed by the authors: The assay estimated nucleated cells by amplifying reference gene primers. Produced via immunoSEQ multiplex PCR; TCRdb's table is partial and in-frame only. V, J and clone size reflect that table, while D and trimming were determined from the DNA. The table lists 120,000 or so clones, around three quarters of them singletons. The CDR3 is 17 amino acids. With 5 bases removed from V and 5 bases from J, the gap between germline ends came to 22 bases. Germline-derived CDR1 and CDR2 are LNHDA and SQIVND (reference sequence). The sample was peripheral blood. The J gene is TRBJ2-1, the V gene TRBV19, with D perhaps matching TRBD2 (7 bases). The TCR sequence derives from a man in his forties with active or convalescent COVID-19. CDR3 sequence: CASSVLRGLGGDNEQFF. CDR3 nucleotide sequence: TGTGCCAGTAGTGTACTGCGGGGGCTGGGAGGGGACAATGAGCAGTTCTTC.